This paragraph covers one T cell receptor beta chain sequence. Only a few counts were recorded for this clonotype. Its antigen is currently not known. Base quality data are lacking; no much larger clone is found one base away. This record belongs to a study of blood T cells in healthy people across ages (dated by TCRdb to the mid-2010s). As for the study more broadly: In model experiments, template switching captured roughly one uniquely barcoded TCR beta cDNA molecule for every two T cells. To avoid experimental bias, donors of different ages were spread randomly across the sequencing lanes. Using the same blood draw, the study looked at two additional independent replicas of 1 million unique cDNA reads for two donors, one aged 18 to 30 and the other aged 80 or older. Using deep sequencing normalized with unique cDNA molecular identifiers, the study measured how TCR beta repertoire diversity changes with age. The donors were split into four age groups: young (average approximately 16 years), middle-aged (over 35), aged (approximately 59) and long-lived (more than 80).

Library preparation was by 5' RACE. TCRdb records Illumina HiSeq 2500 as the sequencer. The second PCR ran for about 6 to 11 cycles and used a J-beta primer mix along with a sample-barcoded 5' primer. Each TCR beta cDNA molecule received a unique molecular identifier from a template-switch 5' adaptor carrying 12 random nucleotides. Each sample yielded at least 2.5 million CDR3-containing paired-end reads. First-strand cDNA synthesis was performed from all RNA using the Mint cDNA synthesis kit, with priming by a TRBC-specific oligonucleotide. Following uracil-DNA glycosylase treatment, all cDNA underwent a first 18-cycle PCR with the universal primers M1SS and BC2_uni_R. In the original analysis: Each sample was normalized by randomly selecting 1 million high-quality reads, each carrying a distinct molecular identifier. Instead of being binned into consensus sequences, reads that shared molecular identifiers were thrown out. MiTCR, with a Q25 quality threshold and the strictest error-elimination algorithm, was used for CDR3 identification, clonotype clustering and error correction. Lower-bound total TCR beta diversity was estimated with a nonparametric unseen species model using Euler transformation. The public reads were run again by TCRdb, first through fastp at Q25 and then through MiXCR, and only productive beta chains were kept. All rows with the same CDR3 protein become a single entry with the most common DNA and genes. The V and J calls were not made by the authors but by TCRdb's processing. The table for this sample lists around 1,100,000 distinct CDR3 sequences; 35% to 40% of them were counted only once. Of the sample, around 13% falls within the top ten clones.

The donors were 40 or so Caucasian individuals from Russia, aged 6 to 90 years, who were systemically healthy. Ten milliliters of peripheral blood were drawn from each donor into EDTA-treated Vacutainer tubes. Ficoll-Paque density-gradient centrifugation was used to isolate PBMCs, with at least 6 million obtained per sample. Trizol reagent was used to extract total RNA from PBMCs, with at least 5.5 micrograms per sample. For every donor, an aliquot of PBMCs went through flow cytometry to measure the percentages of naive CD45RAhigh/CD27high T cells. On the study overall, not on this receptor specifically: Compared with the aged group, the long-lived group had more naive CD4+ T cells, fewer expanded clones and increased TCR diversity, suggesting age selection. A strong correlation was found between observed TCR beta diversity and the percentage of naive T cells measured by flow cytometry. Estimates of total diversity from one million sequenced T cells were regarded as lower bounds and underestimates. Because the CMV infection status of the donors was unknown, age-related changes in expanded clonotypes may potentially have been confounded. Because profiling used bulk unsorted PBMCs, naive and antigen-experienced compartments could not be compared conclusively. Observed TCR beta diversity per million T cells fell roughly linearly with age, and a significant reduction was already apparent by age around 40.

Material: blood. This clonotype was sampled from a man between 18 and 35 years old in good health.

The DNA is as follows: TGTGCCAGCAGCGCCCGAGCGGGGGGGCACACAGATACGCAGTATTTT. It is translated as CASSARAGGHTDTQYF. The chain employs TRBV9 and TRBJ2-3, with 10 bases aligning to TRBD2. The CDR3 covers 16 residues, taking in both the cysteine and the phenylalanine. Only the CDR3 part of the read is kept: 48 bases, read in frame from the first base. From V the trimming removes 3 bases and from J it removes 2 bases, while the gene matches leave 6 bases of the junction unaccounted for. CDR1 is given as SGDLS and CDR2 as YYNGEE, both from the germline V gene. This CDR3, with the reference TRBV9 and TRBJ2-3 proteins standing in past its ends, gives the full variable domain DSGVTQTPKHLITATGQRVTLRCSPRSGDLSVYWYQQSLDQGLQFLIQYYNGEERAKGNILERFSAQQFPDLHSELNLSSLELGDSALYFCASSARAGGHTDTQYFGPGTRLTVL.